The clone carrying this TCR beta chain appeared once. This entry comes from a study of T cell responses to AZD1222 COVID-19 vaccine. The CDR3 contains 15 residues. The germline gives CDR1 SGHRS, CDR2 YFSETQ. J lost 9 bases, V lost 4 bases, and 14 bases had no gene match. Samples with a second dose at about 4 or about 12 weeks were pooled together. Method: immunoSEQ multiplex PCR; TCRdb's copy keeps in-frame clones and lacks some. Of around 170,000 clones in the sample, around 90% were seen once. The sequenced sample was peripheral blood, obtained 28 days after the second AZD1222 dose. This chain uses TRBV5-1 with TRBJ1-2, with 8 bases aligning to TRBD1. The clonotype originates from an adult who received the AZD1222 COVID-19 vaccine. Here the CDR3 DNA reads TGCGCCAGCAGCGACTACTCGGGACAGGTAGCTCGCTACACCTTC. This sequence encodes CASSDYSGQVARYTF.